A single sample is the source of the 4 T cell receptor beta chains below, sequenced in a study of cytomegalovirus exposure and HLA in healthy donors. The PCR ran on 60 Vbeta and 13 Jbeta primers. Generated by immunoSEQ multiplex PCR, the TCRdb table keeps only in-frame clones and is missing some. The top ten clones hold approximately 7.9% of a sample with 85,000 to 100,000 clones, around 80% of them seen once. Sequencing was carried out using PBMCs. The receptors derive from a man aged 25-40 years in good health and CMV-seronegative.

In its sample, this clone was seen a few times. The chain employs TRBV6-5 and TRBJ1-1, with D uncertain. This CDR3 is 15 amino acids long. Trimming removed 2 bases at V and 0 bases at J, with 10 bases between. The V gene's germline CDR1 is MNHEY and CDR2 SVGAGI. The DNA of the CDR3 is TGTGCCAGCAGTTACGCAGGTAACATGAACACTGAAGCTTTCTTT. Translated, it gives CASSYAGNMNTEAFF.

The chain couples TRBV5-4 to TRBJ2-1; D is perhaps TRBD1 (5 bases). The V gene's germline CDR1 is SGHNT and CDR2 YYREEE (reference sequence). V lost 4 bases and J 6 bases, leaving 20 bases between the germline ends. The CDR3 is made up of 16 amino acids. The CDR3 reads CASSRPLDTQGNEQFF. The CDR3 DNA follows: TGTGCCAGCAGCCGCCCCCTAGACACCCAGGGCAATGAGCAGTTCTTC.

The CDR3 nucleotides are TGTGCCTGGAGTGTACCCCCCAGGAACAATGAGCAGTTCTTC. Translated, it gives CAWSVPPRNNEQFF. The gene calls are TRBV30 and TRBJ2-1, with no clear D. From germline, CDR1 is GTSNPN and CDR2 SVGIG (reference sequence). The CDR3 is made up of 14 amino acids. Between the trimmed V and J ends, which lost 0 bases and 5 bases, there was a span of 11 bases.

The chain recombines TRBV9 with TRBJ2-3, with 10 bases fitting TRBD1. Unmatched junction bases numbered 6, after V lost 3 bases and J lost 2 bases. Germline V gives CDR1 SGDLS, CDR2 YYNGEE. The length of the CDR3 is 16 residues. CDR3 sequence: CASSETGTGVTDTQYF. CDR3 sequence (DNA): TGTGCCAGCAGCGAAACCGGGACAGGGGTCACAGATACGCAGTATTTT.